The sequence of this T cell receptor beta chain was determined in a study of blood T cell repertoires in COVID-19. Study overall: The United States, Italy and Spain supplied acute and convalescent COVID-19 samples. Nucleic acid was either cDNA or gDNA, and it came from T cells, B-cell-depleted T cells, or PBMCs.

Study processing details: Estimation of nucleated cell counts relied on the amplification of reference gene primers. Profiled with immunoSEQ multiplex PCR; TCRdb holds only in-frame clones, not every one. V and J calls and clone size are as listed in that table; D and trimming were resolved from the DNA. This sample carries roughly 260,000 clones, around 82% of them seen once, and the ten largest clones take around 2.9%. The source is a young woman with acute or convalescent COVID-19. The sample was peripheral blood.

CDR3 sequence reads: CASSFDRISGIATDTQYF. DNA of the CDR3: TGCGCCAGCAGCTTCGACAGGATTAGCGGGATTGCCACAGATACGCAGTATTTT. V and J are TRBV5-1 and TRBJ2-3; 8 bases agree with TRBD2. The CDR3 has 18 residues. Trimming cost V 2 bases and J 2 bases; bases outside gene matches: 13. Per the germline V gene, CDR1 is SGHRS and CDR2 is YFSETQ.